This T cell receptor beta chain was sequenced during a study of shared clonotypes between healthy human individuals. Across the whole study: Plates per donor: three CD4 naive, three CD4 memory, two CD8 naive, one CD8 memory.

TCRdb's table, derived via immunoSEQ multiplex PCR, lists solely in-frame clones and lacks some. The table shows a few million clones, with over 85% occurring only once. Losses at the gene ends were 7 bases for V and 7 bases for J; bases not matched to a gene: 10. The CDR3 contains 14 residues. CDR1 and CDR2 from the germline V gene are MNHNS and SASEGT. V gene TRBV6-1 combines with J gene TRBJ1-5; TRBD1 matches 7 bases. The source is a young man in good health. Sequenced: naive CD4+ T cells sorted from blood. Noted subset: CD45RA+ positively selected. The CDR3 region has the DNA TGTGCCAGCACCGAACAGGGGATGGGGCAGCCCCAGCATTTT. It encodes CASTEQGMGQPQHF.